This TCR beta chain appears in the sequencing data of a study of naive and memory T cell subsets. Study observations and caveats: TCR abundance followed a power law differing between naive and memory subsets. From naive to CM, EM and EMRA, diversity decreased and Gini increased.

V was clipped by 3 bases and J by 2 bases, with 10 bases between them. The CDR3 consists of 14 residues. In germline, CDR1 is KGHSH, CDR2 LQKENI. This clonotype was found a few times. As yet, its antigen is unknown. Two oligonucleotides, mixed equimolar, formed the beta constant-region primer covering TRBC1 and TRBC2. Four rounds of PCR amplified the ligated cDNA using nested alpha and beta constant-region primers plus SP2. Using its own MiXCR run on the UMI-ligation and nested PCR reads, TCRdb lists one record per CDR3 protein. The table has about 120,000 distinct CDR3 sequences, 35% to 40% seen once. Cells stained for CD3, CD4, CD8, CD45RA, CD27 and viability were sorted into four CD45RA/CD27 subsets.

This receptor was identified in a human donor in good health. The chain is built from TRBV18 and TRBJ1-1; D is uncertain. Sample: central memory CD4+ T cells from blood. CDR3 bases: TGTGCCAGCTCACCTCCGTACAGCAACACTGAAGCTTTCTTT. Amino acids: CASSPPYSNTEAFF.